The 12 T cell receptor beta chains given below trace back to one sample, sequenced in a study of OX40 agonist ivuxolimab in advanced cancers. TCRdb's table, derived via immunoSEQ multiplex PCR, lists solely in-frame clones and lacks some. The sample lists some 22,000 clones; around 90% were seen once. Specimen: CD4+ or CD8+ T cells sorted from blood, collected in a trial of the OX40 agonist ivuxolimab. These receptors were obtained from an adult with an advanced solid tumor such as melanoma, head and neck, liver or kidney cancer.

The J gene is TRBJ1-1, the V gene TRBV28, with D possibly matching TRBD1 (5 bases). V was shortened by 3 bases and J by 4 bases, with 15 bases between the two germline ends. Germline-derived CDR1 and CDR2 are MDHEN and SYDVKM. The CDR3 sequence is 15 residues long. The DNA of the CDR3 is TGTGCCAGCAGTTTGTTCGGGGGGTGGAGCACTGAAGCTTTCTTT. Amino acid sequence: CASSLFGGWSTEAFF.

The CDR3 sequence: CASSPRGGASREQYF. CDR3 bases: TGTGCCAGCAGCCCCCGCGGGGGCGCAAGTCGCGAGCAGTACTTC. The genes are TRBV5-4 and TRBJ2-7, with a tentative D call TRBD2 (7 bases). V lost 4 bases and J 6 bases, leaving 20 bases between the germline ends. The germline gives CDR1 SGHNT, CDR2 YYREEE (reference sequence). The length of the CDR3 is 15 residues.

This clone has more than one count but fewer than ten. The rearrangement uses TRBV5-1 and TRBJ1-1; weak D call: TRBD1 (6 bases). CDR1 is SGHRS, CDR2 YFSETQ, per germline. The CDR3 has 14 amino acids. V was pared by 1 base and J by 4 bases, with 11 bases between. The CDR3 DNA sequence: TGCGCCAGCAGCTTGCAAGGGGGTACCACTGAAGCTTTCTTT. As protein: CASSLQGGTTEAFF.

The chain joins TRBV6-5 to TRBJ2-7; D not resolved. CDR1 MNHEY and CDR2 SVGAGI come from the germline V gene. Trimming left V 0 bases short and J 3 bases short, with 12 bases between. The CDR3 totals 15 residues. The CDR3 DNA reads TGTGCCAGCAGTTACTCGATCGCAATAAACTACGAGCAGTACTTC. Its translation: CASSYSIAINYEQYF.

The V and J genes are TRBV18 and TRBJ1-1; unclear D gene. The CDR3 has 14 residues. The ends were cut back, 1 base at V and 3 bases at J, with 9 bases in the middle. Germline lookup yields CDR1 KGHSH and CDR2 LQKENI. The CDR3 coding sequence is TGTGCCAGCTCACCACAGGAGTACGACACTGAAGCTTTCTTT. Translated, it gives CASSPQEYDTEAFF.

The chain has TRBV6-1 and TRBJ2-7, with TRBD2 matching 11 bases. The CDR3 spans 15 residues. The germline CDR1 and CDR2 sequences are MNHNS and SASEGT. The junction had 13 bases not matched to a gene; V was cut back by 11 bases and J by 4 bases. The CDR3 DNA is TGTGCCTCGTGGGGGGTGACTAGCGGGAATTACGAGCAGTACTTC. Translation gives CASWGVTSGNYEQYF.

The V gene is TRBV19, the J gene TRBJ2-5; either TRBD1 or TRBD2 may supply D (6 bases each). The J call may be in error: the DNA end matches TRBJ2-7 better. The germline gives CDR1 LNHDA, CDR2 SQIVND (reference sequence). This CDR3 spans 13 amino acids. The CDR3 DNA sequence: TGTGCCAGTACCAATTCTGGGGGGCTCGAGCAGTACTTC. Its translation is CASTNSGGLEQYF.

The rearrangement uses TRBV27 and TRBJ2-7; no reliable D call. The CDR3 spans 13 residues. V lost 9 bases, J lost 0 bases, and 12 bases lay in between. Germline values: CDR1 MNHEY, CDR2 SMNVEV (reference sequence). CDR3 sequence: CASQASASYEQYF. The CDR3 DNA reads TGTGCCAGTCAAGCCAGCGCCTCCTACGAGCAGTACTTC.

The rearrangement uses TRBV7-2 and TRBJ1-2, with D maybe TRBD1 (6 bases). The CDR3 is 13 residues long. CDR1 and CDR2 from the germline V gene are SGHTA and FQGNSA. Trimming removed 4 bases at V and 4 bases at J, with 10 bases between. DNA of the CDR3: TGTGCCAGCAGCTCCGGGACAAGCTATGGCTACACCTTC. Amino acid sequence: CASSSGTSYGYTF.

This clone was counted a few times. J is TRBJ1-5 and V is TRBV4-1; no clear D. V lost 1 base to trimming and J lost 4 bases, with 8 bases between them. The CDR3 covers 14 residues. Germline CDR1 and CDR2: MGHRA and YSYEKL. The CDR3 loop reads CASSQVMGNQPQHF. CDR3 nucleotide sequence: TGCGCCAGCAGCCAAGTTATGGGGAATCAGCCCCAGCATTTT.

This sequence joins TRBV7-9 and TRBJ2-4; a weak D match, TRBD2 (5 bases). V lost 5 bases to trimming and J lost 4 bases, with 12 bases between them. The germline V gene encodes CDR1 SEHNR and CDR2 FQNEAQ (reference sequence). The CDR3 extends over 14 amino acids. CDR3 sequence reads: CASSEEAGKNIQYF. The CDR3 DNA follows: TGTGCCAGCAGCGAGGAGGCCGGAAAAAACATTCAGTACTTC.

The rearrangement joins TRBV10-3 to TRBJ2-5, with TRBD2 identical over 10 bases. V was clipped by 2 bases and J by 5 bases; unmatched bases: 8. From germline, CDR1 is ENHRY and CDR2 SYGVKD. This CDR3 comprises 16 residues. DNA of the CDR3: TGTGCCATCAGTGAGGTGGCTAGCGGGGGTGGGGAGACCCAGTACTTC. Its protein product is CAISEVASGGGETQYF.